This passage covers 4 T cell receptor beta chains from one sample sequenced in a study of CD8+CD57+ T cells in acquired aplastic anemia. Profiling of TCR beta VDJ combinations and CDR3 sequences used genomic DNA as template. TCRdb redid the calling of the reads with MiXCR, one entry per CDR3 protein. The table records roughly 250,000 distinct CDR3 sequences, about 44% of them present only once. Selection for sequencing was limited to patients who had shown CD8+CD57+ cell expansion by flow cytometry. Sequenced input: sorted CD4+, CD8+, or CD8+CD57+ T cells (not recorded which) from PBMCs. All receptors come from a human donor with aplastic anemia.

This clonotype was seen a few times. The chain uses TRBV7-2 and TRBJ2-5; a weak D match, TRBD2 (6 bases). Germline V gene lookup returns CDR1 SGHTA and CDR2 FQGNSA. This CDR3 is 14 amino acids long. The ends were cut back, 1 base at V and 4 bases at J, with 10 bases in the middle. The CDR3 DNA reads TGTGCCAGCAGCTTAGTGGTGGGGGGAGAGACCCAGTACTTC. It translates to CASSLVVGGETQYF.

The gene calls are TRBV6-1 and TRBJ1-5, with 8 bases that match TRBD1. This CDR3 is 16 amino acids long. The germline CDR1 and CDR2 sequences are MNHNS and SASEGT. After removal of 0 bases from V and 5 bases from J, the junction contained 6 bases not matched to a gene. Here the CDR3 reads CASSEAAGGKDQPQHF. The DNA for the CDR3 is TGTGCCAGCAGTGAAGCGGCAGGGGGCAAGGATCAGCCCCAGCATTTT.

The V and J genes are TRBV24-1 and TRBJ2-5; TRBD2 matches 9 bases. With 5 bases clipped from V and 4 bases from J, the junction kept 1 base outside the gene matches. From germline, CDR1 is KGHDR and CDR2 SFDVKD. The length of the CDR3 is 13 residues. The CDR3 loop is CATSVAGVETQYF. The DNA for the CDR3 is TGTGCCACCAGTGTAGCGGGAGTAGAGACCCAGTACTTC.

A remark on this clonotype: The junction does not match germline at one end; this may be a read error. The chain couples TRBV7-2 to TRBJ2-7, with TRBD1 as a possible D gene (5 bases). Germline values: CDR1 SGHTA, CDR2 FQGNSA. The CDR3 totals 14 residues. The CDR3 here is CASSQDSGIREQYF. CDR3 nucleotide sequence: TGCGCCAGCAGCCAAGACTCAGGGATCAGGGAGCAGTACTTC.